The 8 T cell receptor beta chains given below trace back to one sample, sequenced in a study of Tregs in tolerant kidney transplant recipients (dated by TCRdb to the late 2010s). To prepare the library, the immunoSEQ multiplex PCR assay was applied. TCRdb's version of the immuneACCESS table is confined to in-frame rearrangements and falls short of the full clone set. An unresolved V gene accounts for under half of the shortfall where checked; the remainder is of unknown origin. The sample yields about 240,000 clones; about 80% were counted once. In total, the top ten clones hold 0.5% to 0.65% of the sample. The specimen was CD4+ T cells from blood. These receptors were taken from a human donor in good health.

In its sample, this clone was seen a few times. The chain carries TRBV7-3 and TRBJ2-1, with 7 bases aligning to TRBD1. This CDR3 spans 16 amino acids. Germline lookup yields CDR1 SGHTA and CDR2 FQGTGA. Trimming cost V 3 bases and J 1 base; bases outside gene matches: 6. The DNA of the CDR3 is TGTGCCAGCAGCTTCCTAGGGACAGTATCCTACAATGAGCAGTTCTTC. Its translation: CASSFLGTVSYNEQFF.

V and J are TRBV5-4 and TRBJ2-3, with 14 bases lining up with TRBD2. CDR1 is SGHNT, CDR2 YYREEE, per germline (reference sequence). This CDR3 is built from 17 residues. J was trimmed by 4 bases and V by 0 bases; bases with no gene match: 4. The CDR3, as DNA: TGTGCCAGCAGCTTGGGGGGGACTAGCGGGAGAGCAGATACGCAGTATTTT. Translating gives CASSLGGTSGRADTQYF.

This clone was seen only a few times. The chain recombines TRBV5-1 with TRBJ1-6; 9 nucleotides align to TRBD1. Germline V CDR1 and CDR2: SGHRS, YFSETQ. V was pared by 2 bases and J by 10 bases, with 7 bases of the junction left unmatched. There are 15 residues in the CDR3. The CDR3 reads CASSLRTGDPSPLHF. The CDR3 DNA reads as TGCGCCAGCAGCTTACGGACAGGGGATCCATCACCCCTCCACTTT.

The rearrangement uses TRBV5-1 and TRBJ2-7, with a weak D call TRBD1 (5 bases). From germline, CDR1 is SGHRS and CDR2 YFSETQ. Trimming pared 2 bases from V and 2 bases from J, leaving 17 bases between. CDR3 length: 16 residues. This CDR3 reads CASSFPPTGSPYEQYF. The CDR3 coding sequence is TGCGCCAGCAGCTTTCCCCCCACAGGATCTCCCTACGAGCAGTACTTC.

This clone was seen a handful of times. The rearrangement uses TRBV5-6 and TRBJ2-4; 7 bases map to TRBD2. This CDR3 is 16 amino acids long. J was trimmed by 6 bases and V by 0 bases; bases with no gene match: 9. From germline, CDR1 is SGHDT and CDR2 YYEEEE. The CDR3 nucleotides are TGTGCCAGCAGCTTGGATTGGGACTATAGGAGAAACATTCAGTACTTC. Translating gives CASSLDWDYRRNIQYF.

J is TRBJ2-3 and V is TRBV9; D is perhaps TRBD1 (5 bases). Between the trimmed V and J ends, which lost 3 bases and 6 bases, there was a span of 11 bases. Germline CDR1 reads SGDLS; CDR2 reads YYNGEE. The CDR3 consists of 13 residues. The DNA for the CDR3 is TGTGCCAGCAGCGCCAGGGTGGCGGATACGCAGTATTTT. This translates into CASSARVADTQYF.

The chain combines TRBV27 with TRBJ2-3, with 10 bases that match TRBD2. The CDR3 has 14 amino acids. The germline gives CDR1 MNHEY, CDR2 SMNVEV (reference sequence). With 6 bases clipped from V and 3 bases from J, the junction kept 3 bases outside the gene matches. The CDR3 DNA sequence: TGTGCCAGCAGCTTAGCGGGGGGAACAGATACGCAGTATTTT. As protein: CASSLAGGTDTQYF.

The chain uses TRBV14 and TRBJ2-6; D not certain. V lost 4 bases and J lost 0, with 10 bases in between. CDR1 SGHDN and CDR2 FVKESK come from the germline V gene. There are 16 residues in the CDR3. CDR3 protein: CASSPRRISGANVLTF. The CDR3 DNA sequence: TGTGCCAGCAGCCCCAGACGGATCTCTGGGGCCAACGTCCTGACTTTC.